What follows describes a single T cell receptor (beta chain). The antigen it recognizes is unknown. Base qualities are not provided; no much larger clone lies one nucleotide away. The sample belongs to a study of long-term antiretroviral therapy in people with HIV (dated by TCRdb to 2022 to 2024). Background on the whole study: The earliest samples were collected approximately a decade before the 2015 WHO recommendation for immediate ART, a period when ART was typically delayed until CD4 counts fell. No cross-contamination during QIAcube processing turned up in test extractions that ran a monoclonal T-cell line alongside some 34 polyclonal samples. A retrospective serial study tested whether changes in peripheral blood TRB repertoire composition and diversity were associated with ART initiation and durable HIV suppression. A total of over 150 cryopreserved PBMC samples came from approximately 30 adults with confirmed HIV infection and were collected serially over a mean of about 6 years (range 1-12). Of the approximately 30 participants with HIV, roughly twelve were female. Overall study results and their limits: Because PBMC availability was limited, only the TCR beta chain was sequenced, with no alpha chain pairing. The samples were dated from about 2003 to 2017, and the ART regimens that were used may be less effective than current ART regimens. Because pre-ART samples had limited cell numbers, profiling was done on unsorted PBMC rather than on sorted CD4+ and CD8+ T cells. Compared with controls, HIV repertoires had narrower CDR3 length ranges, and the network structure pointed to an antigen-experienced repertoire that shifted only slightly toward naive after ART. Inferences about post-ART repertoire changes are limited because no data were available on ART adherence, viral resistance or therapy changes. The repertoire was dominated across all time points by expanded TRB clones identified before ART initiation, although this dominance was seen to fluctuate and to decrease in many PLHIV after ART. A significant increase in TRB diversity was found to be associated with ART initiation, although TRB diversity was observed to remain significantly below that of transplant donor controls even after long-term ART.

The CDR3 has 15 amino acids, counting the end cysteine and phenylalanine. The DNA shown is the 45-base CDR3, in frame from base 1. In the germline V gene, CDR1 corresponds to KGHSH and CDR2 to LQKENI. Trimming at the junction amounts to 4 bases on V and 6 bases on J, and the germline ends lie 15 bases apart. Sequencing of the TRB variable region was done with the immunoSEQ hsTCRB v3.0 assay at survey level resolution. A depth of 40,000-50,000 T-cell genomes per sample was targeted for TRB sequencing. Pooled TRB libraries were sequenced on an Illumina MiSeq with a v3 150-cycle kit. As for the original processing: Analysis of repertoires was carried out in R inside a reproducible Nextflow workflow spanning QC, data transformation and analysis. LymphoSeq2, an R package for exploring AIRR-Seq data, was used to implement the custom analyses. Several samples yielding fewer than 5000 total TRB sequences were excluded, leaving 188 analyzed HIV repertoires. Among the roughly 190 retained HIV repertoires, fewer than 65 were collected before ART initiation and 129 after ART initiation. Each repertoire was downsampled to 5000 TRB nucleotide sequences, and summary statistics were averaged across 100 downsampling iterations. Only TRB sequences with CDR3 regions of at least seven amino acids were retained for analysis. Diversity was measured with a Shannon entropy-derived clonality score and the Gini coefficient. Repertoire networks linked the top 5000 CDR3 amino acid sequences whenever two sequences differed by an edit distance of one. For TRB CDR3 amino acid sequences, GLIPH2 was used to predict antigen specificity groups and MHC restriction. CDR3 amino acid sequences were matched against VDJdb and McPAS-TCR to flag known CMV, EBV, HIV or tissue antigen associations. Pre-ART, post-ART and control groups were compared with Wilcoxon signed-rank tests and Holm-Bonferroni correction. TCRdb limited this immuneACCESS table to in-frame rearrangements with V and J called. A share of clones is missing; checked studies link under half to unresolved V genes, and the rest is unexplained. V and J calls and clone size are as listed in that table; D and trimming were resolved from the DNA. This sample comprises 28,000 or so clones, over 75% of them detected only once. Roughly 3.8% of the sample belongs to the ten largest clones.

Inclusion was restricted to participants for whom at least one PBMC sample before ART initiation and at least two post-ART samples were available. All participants with HIV were treated in the United States of America. Before DNA extraction, cryopreserved samples of about 0.9-11 million PBMC were thawed and washed. At the time of the earliest PBMC sample, participants with HIV were aged between about 23 and 54 years. Per participant, PBMC samples came from 1-4 timepoints prior to ART initiation and 2-8 timepoints following ART initiation, for a median of 7 samples. For every participant, serial HIV viral load, CD4+ T-cell count, ART history and demographic data were obtained. Genomic DNA was extracted from unsorted PBMC with a Qiagen kit on a QIAcube, processed in batches of 12 samples.

The receptor was isolated from a man between 18 and 29 years old with HIV. The source was unsorted PBMCs, collected 0.8 years before starting antiretroviral therapy. The chain joins TRBV18 to TRBJ1-4, and perhaps TRBD1 as D gene, on 6 matching bases. The CDR3 region: CASSQLRGGDEKLFF. The sequence in DNA is TGTGCCAGCTCACAACTCAGGGGAGGGGATGAAAAACTGTTTTTT. The CDR3 plus the reference TRBV18 and TRBJ1-4 genes for the other parts give the full variable domain: NAGVMQNPRHLVRRRGQEARLRCSPMKGHSHVYWYRQLPEEGLKFMVYLQKENIIDESGMPKERFSAEFPKEGPSILRIQQVVRGDSAAYFCASSQLRGGDEKLFFGSGTQLSVL.